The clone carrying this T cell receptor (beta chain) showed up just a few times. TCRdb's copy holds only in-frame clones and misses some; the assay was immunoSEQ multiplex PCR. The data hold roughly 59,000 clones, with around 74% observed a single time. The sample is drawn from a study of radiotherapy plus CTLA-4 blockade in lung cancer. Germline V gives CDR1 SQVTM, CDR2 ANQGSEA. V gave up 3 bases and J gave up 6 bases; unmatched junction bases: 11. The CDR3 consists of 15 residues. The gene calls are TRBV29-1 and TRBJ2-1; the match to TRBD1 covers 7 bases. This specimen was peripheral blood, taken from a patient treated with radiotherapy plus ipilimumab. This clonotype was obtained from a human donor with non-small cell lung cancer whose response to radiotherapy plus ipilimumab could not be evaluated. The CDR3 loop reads CSVDLTGSIGNEQFF. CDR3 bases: TGCAGCGTTGACTTGACAGGGAGCATCGGCAATGAGCAGTTCTTC.